Below, 30 T cell receptor beta chains from the same sample are listed, as sequenced in a study of blood T cell repertoires in COVID-19. This table comes from immunoSEQ multiplex PCR, and its TCRdb copy is limited to in-frame clones, with some not included. The data contain 70,000 or so clones, 80% to 90% of them singletons. The sample comprised peripheral blood. The receptors come from a man aged 70-80 years with active or convalescent COVID-19.

V and J are TRBV4-2 and TRBJ2-3, with a weak D call TRBD2 (6 bases). The CDR3 is 12 amino acids. Trimming pared 6 bases from V and 7 bases from J, leaving 11 bases between. The germline CDR1 and CDR2 sequences are LGHNA and YNFKEQ. The CDR3 DNA follows: TGTGCCAGCAGTCGGGACTCCCATACGCAGTATTTT. Translating gives CASSRDSHTQYF.

V usage is TRBV7-9 and J usage is TRBJ1-1; maybe TRBD1 (5 bases). Germline V lookup: CDR1 SEHNR, CDR2 FQNEAQ (reference sequence). This CDR3 contains 14 residues. V shed 4 bases and J shed 6 bases, with 15 bases lying between them. CDR3: CASSSSGLVPEAFF. CDR3 DNA sequence: TGTGCCAGCAGCTCCTCAGGGCTGGTTCCTGAAGCTTTCTTT.

The V gene is TRBV2, the J gene TRBJ2-7, with a possible D match to TRBD1 (5 bases). The CDR3 consists of 18 residues. Germline V CDR1 and CDR2: SNHLY, FYNNEI. Trimming removed 2 bases at V and 4 bases at J, with 24 bases between. The CDR3 sequence: CASSETPRAGLDRYEQYF. For the CDR3, the DNA is TGTGCCAGCAGTGAAACCCCTCGGGCAGGGCTAGATCGTTACGAGCAGTACTTC.

This chain links TRBV2 with TRBJ2-3; TRBD2 aligns across 9 bases. This CDR3 spans 16 amino acids. Germline CDR1 reads SNHLY; CDR2 reads FYNNEI. The V segment lost 6 bases and the J segment 3 bases; nucleotides outside the gene matches: 10. The CDR3 reads CASRAELAGRTDTQYF. The CDR3 bases are TGTGCCAGCAGGGCAGAACTAGCGGGTCGAACAGATACGCAGTATTTT.

This chain joins TRBV5-6 and TRBJ1-3; D perhaps matches TRBD1 (6 bases). The CDR3 extends over 15 amino acids. Germline CDR1 SGHDT, CDR2 YYEEEE. Trimming shortened V by 1 base and J by 2 bases, and 10 bases separated the two germline ends. The CDR3 region has the DNA TGTGCCAGCAGCTTGTCCCACAGGGCTGGAAACACCATATATTTT. Translating it yields CASSLSHRAGNTIYF.

This clone is a singleton in its sample. This chain connects TRBV10-2 to TRBJ1-5, with 9 nucleotides matching TRBD1. CDR1 is WSHSY and CDR2 is SAAADI in the germline V gene. After removal of 6 bases from V and 5 bases from J, the junction contained 11 bases not matched to a gene. CDR3 length: 16 residues. This chain's CDR3 is CASRETGTGRHQPQHF. CDR3 nucleotides: TGCGCCAGCAGGGAGACCGGGACAGGGAGACATCAGCCCCAGCATTTT.

V usage is TRBV7-9 and J usage is TRBJ2-1; 11 bases are a match to TRBD2. CDR1 SEHNR and CDR2 FQNEAQ come from the germline V gene (reference sequence). The CDR3 loop spans 15 amino acids. V lost 1 base and J lost 6; bases outside the gene matches: 2. The DNA for the CDR3 is TGTGCCAGCAGCTTAGGACTAGCGGGACGCAATGAGCAGTTCTTC. As protein: CASSLGLAGRNEQFF.

This chain uses TRBV7-3 with TRBJ2-2; D is unresolved. CDR3 size: 13 residues. Germline V gives CDR1 SGHTA, CDR2 FQGTGA. Trimming pared 5 bases from V and 6 bases from J, leaving 10 bases between. The CDR3 loop is CASSSELAGELFF. The CDR3 DNA reads TGTGCCAGCAGCAGCGAGTTGGCCGGGGAGCTGTTTTTT.

The genes are TRBV2 and TRBJ2-7; D not resolved. V lost 4 bases and J 9 bases, leaving 13 bases between the germline ends. Germline CDR1 is SNHLY and CDR2 is FYNNEI. The CDR3 has 12 residues. The CDR3, as DNA: TGTGCCAGCAGTGGAACGAGTCCGGGGCAGTACTTC. It codes for CASSGTSPGQYF.

This chain uses TRBV28 with TRBJ1-6, with D maybe TRBD1 (6 bases). This CDR3 is built from 16 residues. Deletions cut 2 bases from V and 2 bases from J, with 10 bases between. CDR1 is MDHEN and CDR2 is SYDVKM in the germline V gene. CDR3 amino acids: CASSLAGAPYNSPLHF. The CDR3 DNA reads as TGTGCCAGCAGTTTAGCGGGGGCACCCTATAATTCACCCCTCCACTTT.

The V and J genes are TRBV3-1 (or the pseudogene TRBV3-2) and TRBJ2-3; 9 bases match TRBD2. Germline V gene lookup returns CDR1 LGHDT and CDR2 YNNKEL (reference sequence). This CDR3 has 15 residues. V shed 3 bases and J 0 bases; nucleotides not matched to a gene: 1. The CDR3 region has the DNA TGTGCCAGCAGCCATAGCGGGAGTAGCACAGATACGCAGTATTTT. This translates into CASSHSGSSTDTQYF.

The gene calls are TRBV20-1 and TRBJ1-5, with D tentatively TRBD1 (6 bases). V was pared by 3 bases and J by 4 bases, with 13 bases between. Germline loops: CDR1 DFQATT, CDR2 SNEGSKA (reference sequence). The CDR3 totals 14 residues. The CDR3 spells CSASATGGNQPQHF. CDR3 sequence (DNA): TGCAGTGCTAGTGCGACAGGAGGAAATCAGCCCCAGCATTTT.

CDR3 region: CASSYSRSEQYF. The DNA for the CDR3 is TGTGCCAGCAGCTACTCTCGGTCTGAGCAGTACTTC. The rearrangement uses TRBV11-2 and TRBJ2-7, with no clear D. CDR3 length equals 12 residues. V lost 4 bases, J lost 7 bases, and 11 bases lay in between. Looked up from germline, CDR1 is SGHAT and CDR2 is FQNNGV.

The rearrangement links TRBV6-6 to TRBJ1-5; 7 bases are a match to TRBD1. J lost 2 bases, V lost 5 bases, and 15 bases had no gene match. CDR3 size: 18 residues. Germline V CDR1 and CDR2: MNHNY, SVGAGI (reference sequence). The CDR3: CASSPGTAKGGGNQPQHF. The DNA for the CDR3 is TGTGCCAGCAGTCCTGGGACAGCCAAGGGTGGCGGCAATCAGCCCCAGCATTTT.

The rearrangement uses TRBV28 and TRBJ1-6; D perhaps matches TRBD1 (5 bases). Germline loops: CDR1 MDHEN, CDR2 SYDVKM. Trimming left V 2 bases short and J 12 bases short, with 14 bases between. This CDR3 comprises 14 residues. The CDR3 nucleotides read TGTGCCAGCAGTTTAATACAGGCCCCTCTACCCCTCCACTTT. Translating gives CASSLIQAPLPLHF.

The chain links TRBV5-1 to TRBJ2-3; TRBD1 matches at 9 bases. The V segment lost 4 bases and the J segment 5 bases; nucleotides outside the gene matches: 5. Per the germline V gene, CDR1 is SGHRS and CDR2 is YFSETQ. This CDR3 has 14 amino acids. CDR3 amino acids: CASSADRGKDTQYF. DNA of the CDR3: TGCGCCAGCAGCGCGGACAGGGGTAAAGATACGCAGTATTTT.

The V gene is TRBV7-6, the J gene TRBJ1-6; 7 bases are a match to TRBD1. The CDR3 sequence is 14 residues long. Germline CDR1 is SGHVS and CDR2 is FNYEAQ. V shed 4 bases and J 6 bases; nucleotides not matched to a gene: 3. The CDR3: CASSSTGINSPLHF. The CDR3 region has the DNA TGTGCCAGCAGCTCGACAGGGATTAATTCACCCCTCCACTTT.

CDR3 DNA sequence: TGTGCCACCAGCAGAGATATGGGGACAGCCCTTCAGCCCCAGCATTTT. This encodes CATSRDMGTALQPQHF. The chain uses TRBV15 and TRBJ1-5, with 7 bases lining up with TRBD1. V was pared by 0 bases and J by 6 bases, with 8 bases of the junction left unmatched. Germline loops: CDR1 LNHNV, CDR2 YYDKDF (reference sequence). This CDR3 has 16 residues.

The genes are TRBV6-2 or TRBV6-3 and TRBJ2-5, with D perhaps TRBD2 (6 bases). This CDR3 is 15 amino acids long. Germline lookup yields CDR1 MNHEY and CDR2 SVGEGT. The germline V and J ends were trimmed by 5 bases and 3 bases, with 16 bases remaining between them. CDR3 amino acids: CASSPWEAGKETQYF. The CDR3, as DNA: TGTGCCAGCAGTCCCTGGGAGGCCGGAAAAGAGACCCAGTACTTC.

This chain links TRBV5-4 with TRBJ1-2, with D tentatively TRBD1 (6 bases). Germline loops: CDR1 SGHNT, CDR2 YYREEE (reference sequence). Trimming left V 0 bases short and J 6 bases short, with 21 bases between. This CDR3 has 17 amino acids. The CDR3: CASSLDTTGLSPDGYTF. The CDR3 DNA is TGTGCCAGCAGCTTGGACACAACAGGGCTCTCCCCGGATGGCTACACCTTC. The full variable domain, rest sourced from reference TRBV5-4 and TRBJ1-2, is ETGVTQSPTHLIKTRGQQVTLRCSSQSGHNTVSWYQQALGQGPQFIFQYYREEENGRGNFPPRFSGLQFPNYSSELNVNALELDDSALYLCASSLDTTGLSPDGYTFGSGTRLTVV.

V and J are TRBV19 and TRBJ1-2; D is undetermined. Germline V gene lookup returns CDR1 LNHDA and CDR2 SQIVND (reference sequence). The CDR3 extends over 14 amino acids. Trimming took 3 bases from V and 2 from J, leaving 10 bases between them. The CDR3 DNA reads as TGTGCCAGTAGTATCCCGGGTGGAAACTATGGCTACACCTTC. Translated, it gives CASSIPGGNYGYTF. The variable domain in full, completed from reference TRBV19 and TRBJ1-2, reads DGGITQSPKYLFRKEGQNVTLSCEQNLNHDAMYWYRQDPGQGLRLIYYSQIVNDFQKGDIAEGYSVSREKKESFPLTVTSAQKNPTAFYLCASSIPGGNYGYTFGSGTRLTVV.

The rearrangement links TRBV29-1 to TRBJ2-7; D might be TRBD1 (6 bases). The CDR3 is 15 residues long. V lost 5 bases to trimming and J lost 4 bases, with 21 bases between them. Germline CDR1 reads SQVTM; CDR2 reads ANQGSEA. The CDR3 region is CSVRTEGQSSYEQYF. Here the CDR3 DNA reads TGCAGCGTTAGGACGGAAGGACAGAGCAGTTACGAGCAGTACTTC.

V is TRBV6-5 and J is TRBJ2-5, with TRBD2 matching 8 bases. Germline CDR1 MNHEY, CDR2 SVGAGI. V lost 7 bases and J lost 2; bases outside the gene matches: 6. The CDR3 consists of 14 residues. The CDR3 is CASTTLAAQETQYF. As DNA, the CDR3 is TGTGCCAGCACTACACTAGCGGCTCAAGAGACCCAGTACTTC.

This chain uses TRBV19 with TRBJ2-2; tentatively, D is TRBD2 (5 bases). The CDR3 is made up of 14 amino acids. V lost 3 bases to trimming and J lost 7 bases, with 12 bases between them. The germline V gene has CDR1 LNHDA and CDR2 SQIVND (reference sequence). Here the CDR3 DNA reads TGTGCCAGTAGTATGTGGGCCGGGGTCGGGGAGCTGTTTTTT. It translates to CASSMWAGVGELFF. Looking up the rest from reference TRBV19 and TRBJ2-2 gives the full variable domain: DGGITQSPKYLFRKEGQNVTLSCEQNLNHDAMYWYRQDPGQGLRLIYYSQIVNDFQKGDIAEGYSVSREKKESFPLTVTSAQKNPTAFYLCASSMWAGVGELFFGEGSRLTVL.

V gene TRBV5-4 combines with J gene TRBJ1-1; D not certain. This CDR3 spans 14 amino acids. Germline CDR1 and CDR2: SGHNT and YYREEE (reference sequence). Trimming took 1 base from V and 1 from J, leaving 8 bases between them. CDR3 loop: CASSLNHGNTEAFF. The DNA of the CDR3 is TGTGCCAGCAGCTTGAATCACGGGAACACTGAAGCTTTCTTT.

The J gene is TRBJ2-2, the V gene TRBV7-9, with D possibly being TRBD2 (5 bases). V lost 5 bases and J lost 1, with 11 bases in between. This CDR3 is 15 amino acids long. Germline CDR1 and CDR2: SEHNR and FQNEAQ (reference sequence). The CDR3 region has the DNA TGTGCCAGCAGCCATTTAGCGTTGAACACCGGGGAGCTGTTTTTT. Its translation is CASSHLALNTGELFF.

The CDR3 loop reads CASRWGQGNQPQHF. The CDR3, as DNA: TGTGCCAGTAGATGGGGACAGGGCAATCAGCCCCAGCATTTT. This sequence joins TRBV19 and TRBJ1-5; 8 bases fit TRBD1. CDR3 size: 14 residues. V lost 6 bases and J lost 2; bases outside the gene matches: 3. Germline V gives CDR1 LNHDA, CDR2 SQIVND (reference sequence).

This clone came up once. The rearrangement links TRBV19 to TRBJ1-2; possible D gene TRBD1, 6 bases. Trimming removed 5 bases from V and 6 bases from J, with 10 bases in between. The germline gives CDR1 LNHDA, CDR2 SQIVND (reference sequence). This CDR3 is 12 amino acids long. CDR3: CASSGQWDGYTF. As DNA, the CDR3 is TGTGCCAGTAGTGGACAGTGGGATGGCTACACCTTC.

The chain has TRBV5-1 and TRBJ2-3; 13 positions agree with TRBD2. V lost 4 bases to trimming and J lost 4 bases; unmatched junction nucleotides: 9. The V gene's germline CDR1 is SGHRS and CDR2 YFSETQ. The CDR3 has 17 residues. For the CDR3, the DNA is TGCGCCAGCAGCAATCGGACTAGCGGGAGAAAAGCAGATACGCAGTATTTT. It codes for CASSNRTSGRKADTQYF.

This chain links TRBV11-2 with TRBJ2-7; TRBD1 aligns across 10 bases. The germline V gene encodes CDR1 SGHAT and CDR2 FQNNGV. The V segment lost 2 bases and the J segment 1 base; nucleotides outside the gene matches: 5. The CDR3 loop spans 16 amino acids. CDR3 in DNA: TGTGCCAGCAGCTTACTCCAGGGACAGGGGTCCTACGAGCAGTACTTC. It translates to CASSLLQGQGSYEQYF.